The TCR beta chain under discussion was sequenced for a study of Ad26.COV2.S vaccination and SARS-CoV-2 variants. About the study: Donor got 5x10^10 or 1x10^11 viral particles of Ad26.COV2.S.

Sequencing used immunoSEQ multiplex PCR; TCRdb keeps in-frame clones, though not all of them. This sample has some 500,000 clones, with approximately 92% found just once. Per the germline V gene, CDR1 is SGHNT and CDR2 is YENEEA. The CDR3 is 15 residues long. Trimming took off 0 bases at V and 2 bases at J, with 10 bases between the two ends. Described treatment: around 19 received Ad26.COV2.S at low or high dose, single or two shots; 5 received placebo; per-sample allocation not given. All samples were drawn on day 63, counting from the first vaccine or placebo injection. The clonotype comes from a person between 18 and 65 years old who received the Ad26.COV2.S COVID-19 vaccine or a placebo. This material consisted of peripheral blood, taken in a trial of Ad26.COV2.S vaccine versus placebo. V and J are TRBV11-3 and TRBJ1-1; D is undetermined. CDR3 protein: CASSLEAGGNTEAFF. The CDR3 DNA is TGTGCCAGCAGCTTAGAGGCAGGAGGAAACACTGAAGCTTTCTTT.